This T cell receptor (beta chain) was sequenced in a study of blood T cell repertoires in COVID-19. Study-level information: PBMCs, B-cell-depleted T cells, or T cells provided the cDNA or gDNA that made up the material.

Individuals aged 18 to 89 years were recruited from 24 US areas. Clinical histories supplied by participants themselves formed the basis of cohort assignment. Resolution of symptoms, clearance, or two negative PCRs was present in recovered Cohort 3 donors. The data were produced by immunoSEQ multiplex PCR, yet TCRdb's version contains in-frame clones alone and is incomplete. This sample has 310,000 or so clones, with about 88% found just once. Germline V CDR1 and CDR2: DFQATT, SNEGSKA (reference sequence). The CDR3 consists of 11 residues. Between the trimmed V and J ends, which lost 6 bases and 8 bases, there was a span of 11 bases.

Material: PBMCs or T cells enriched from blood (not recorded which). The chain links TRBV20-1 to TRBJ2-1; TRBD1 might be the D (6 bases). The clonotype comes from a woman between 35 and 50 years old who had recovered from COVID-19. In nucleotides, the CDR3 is TGCAGTGCAAACAGGGCCTATGAGCAGTTCTTC. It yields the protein CSANRAYEQFF.